This is a list of T cell receptor beta chains from one sample in a study of blood T cell repertoires in COVID-19. Libraries were prepared by immunoSEQ multiplex PCR; TCRdb keeps only in-frame clonotypes and omits some of them. The sample carries 130,000 or so clones, over 60% recorded once. Sequencing was done on a sample of peripheral blood. The origin of the receptors is a woman in her 70s with acute or convalescent COVID-19. Each CDR3 is given with its conserved first and last residue. The order of the fields is clone size, D gene, J gene, V gene, CDR3 DNA, CDR3 protein. D genes are given only for firm matches. A row's size may be missing; if present it is once, few, many or a size class.

NA TRBD2 TRBJ2-1 TRBV28 TGTGCCAGCAGCCGAGCGGGAGGGAGCTCCTACAATGAGCAGTTCTTC CASSRAGGSSYNEQFF
NA NA TRBJ2-5 TRBV10-2 TGCGCCAGCAGAGGGAGCTGGATAGGGACCCAGTACTTC CASRGSWIGTQYF
NA TRBD1 TRBJ2-7 TRBV6-5 TGTGCCAGCAGCAGACAGGGGGATATTTCCTACGAGCAGTACTTC CASSRQGDISYEQYF
many TRBD1 TRBJ1-2 TRBV7-2 TGTGCCAGCAGCTGGGGACAGGGCGGCTATGGCTACACCTTC CASSWGQGGYGYTF
NA TRBD1 TRBJ1-5 TRBV6-5 TGTGCCAGCAGTTCGGACAGGGCCTATCAGCCCCAGCATTTT CASSSDRAYQPQHF
NA NA TRBJ1-4 TRBV24-1 TGTGCCACCAGTGCCGGGGGACGACTGTTTTTT CATSAGGRLFF
NA TRBD1 TRBJ2-7 TRBV27 TGTGCCAGCAGTTTGTCGGGACAGGGAAGGGGTTACGAGCAGTACTTC CASSLSGQGRGYEQYF
NA TRBD1 TRBJ1-6 TRBV4-2 TGTGCCAGCAGCCTAGGAGGACAGGGCGTTTCACCCCTCCACTTT CASSLGGQGVSPLHF
NA NA TRBJ1-5 TRBV6-1 TGTGCCAGCAGTCAGGTCAGCAATCAGCCCCAGCATTTT CASSQVSNQPQHF
many NA TRBJ2-7 TRBV28 TGTGCCAGCAGTTTATCCCCACAGGGTGTTGAGGACGAGCAGTACTTC CASSLSPQGVEDEQYF
few NA TRBJ2-1 TRBV5-4 TGTGCCAGCAGCTTCGACAGAAACAATGAGCAGTTCTTC CASSFDRNNEQFF
once TRBD2 TRBJ2-5 TRBV3-1/TRBV3-2 TGTGCCAGCAGCCCCCCGGGGAGGGGCGAGACCCAGTACTTC CASSPPGRGETQYF
once TRBD1 TRBJ1-2 TRBV4-1 TGCGCCAGCAGCCAAGTCTCGGGACAGGGGGCTGGCTACACCTTC CASSQVSGQGAGYTF
many TRBD1 TRBJ1-2 TRBV27 TGTGCCAGCAGTCCGGGACAGGGGGCGGCTAACTATGGCTACACCTTC CASSPGQGAANYGYTF
once TRBD2 TRBJ2-1 TRBV6-5 TGTGCCAGCAGTTACATTAGGACTAGCGGGGTGAATGAGCAGTTCTTC CASSYIRTSGVNEQFF
NA NA TRBJ1-1 TRBV3-1/TRBV3-2 TGTGCCAGCAGCCAAGGCAGGGTCAGGGACACTGAAGCTTTCTTT CASSQGRVRDTEAFF
once NA TRBJ2-3 TRBV27 TGTGCCAGCAGTAGGTACAACCGGGGCACAGATACGCAGTATTTT CASSRYNRGTDTQYF
NA TRBD1 TRBJ1-6 TRBV29-1 TGCAGCGTAAGGACAGGGAGGAATTCACCCCTCCACTTT CSVRTGRNSPLHF
NA NA TRBJ2-3 TRBV5-6 TGTGCCAGCAGAGCTTTAGATACGCAGTATTTT CASRALDTQYF
once NA TRBJ1-2 TRBV29-1 TGCAGCGGCGGCACTAACTATGGCTACACCTTC CSGGTNYGYTF
NA TRBD2 TRBJ2-7 TRBV7-2 TGTGCCAGCAGCCGCGGGGGGGACGGGAACGAGCAGTACTTC CASSRGGDGNEQYF
NA NA TRBJ2-7 TRBV19 TGTGCCAGTGGCGGGCTGGGGTACGAGCAGTACTTC CASGGLGYEQYF
NA TRBD2 TRBJ2-5 TRBV10-3 TGTGCCATCGGTGATAGCGGGGTTGGGGAGACCCAGTACTTC CAIGDSGVGETQYF
NA NA TRBJ2-7 TRBV24-1 TGTGCCACCATCAGAGGGGGTGTCTTCTACGAGCAGTACTTC CATIRGGVFYEQYF
NA NA TRBJ1-2 TRBV28 TGTGCCAGCCGCTCTACCCCCCCCTATGGCTACACCTTC CASRSTPPYGYTF
NA TRBD1 TRBJ2-7 TRBV2 TGTGCCAGCAGTGAAGAGGGGACAGGGGCCTACGAGCAGTACTTC CASSEEGTGAYEQYF
NA NA TRBJ2-5 TRBV10-1 TGCGCCAGCAGTGCTTCCGGGACAATCGGGGCCCAGTACTTC CASSASGTIGAQYF
NA NA TRBJ2-7 TRBV7-9 TGTGCCAGCAGCTTATCTAGCGAGCAACGCTCCTACGAGCAGTACTTC CASSLSSEQRSYEQYF
NA TRBD2 TRBJ2-7 TRBV10-3 TGTGCCATCAGTGAGAGTCGCGGGGGCGAGCAGTACTTC CAISESRGGEQYF
NA NA TRBJ1-2 TRBV19 TGTGCCAGTAGTCGGGGGGAGAGGTATGGCTACACCTTC CASSRGERYGYTF
once NA TRBJ1-3 TRBV6-5 TGTGCCAGCAGTTACTCGCGGACAGTCAAGGGAAACACCATATATTTT CASSYSRTVKGNTIYF
NA TRBD1 TRBJ2-3 TRBV5-1 TGCGCCAGCAGCCGGGACAGAAGGCTCACAGATACGCAGTATTTT CASSRDRRLTDTQYF
NA TRBD1 TRBJ2-5 TRBV4-3 TGCGCCAGCAGCCTAAGGACAGGGGGCCAAGAGACCCAGTACTTC CASSLRTGGQETQYF
NA TRBD2 TRBJ2-1 TRBV20-1 TGCAGTGCTAGTGGGACTAGCGGGAGTGGCAATGAGCAGTTCTTC CSASGTSGSGNEQFF
NA TRBD2 TRBJ2-5 TRBV3-1/TRBV3-2 TGTGCCAGCAGCCATTCCGGGACTAGCGGGGGCCCCAAGACCCAGTACTTC CASSHSGTSGGPKTQYF
NA TRBD1 TRBJ1-1 TRBV6-6 TGTGCCAGCAGTACTGGGACAGGGTCGAACACTGAAGCTTTCTTT CASSTGTGSNTEAFF
NA NA TRBJ1-1 TRBV29-1 TGCAGCGTTTCAGCCCTTTGGGCGAACACTGAAGCTTTCTTT CSVSALWANTEAFF
NA TRBD2 TRBJ2-3 TRBV7-2 TGTGCCAGCAGCTTAGCCCTCGGGGGGTTCACAGATACGCAGTATTTT CASSLALGGFTDTQYF
few TRBD1 TRBJ1-5 TRBV10-2 TGCGCCAGCAGAGAGGGCTTCAGGGGGCAGGGTCAGCCCCAGCATTTT CASREGFRGQGQPQHF
NA NA TRBJ1-6 TRBV14 TGTGCCAGCAGCCACAGGGCGTATAATTCACCCCTCCACTTT CASSHRAYNSPLHF
NA NA TRBJ1-2 TRBV4-1 TGCGCCAGCAGCCCCCGCGGGGACTCCTATGGCTACACCTTC CASSPRGDSYGYTF
few NA TRBJ2-1 TRBV5-1 TGCGCCAGCTCTGTGTTGGGACACGAGTCCTACAATGAGCAGTTCTTC CASSVLGHESYNEQFF
few TRBD1 TRBJ2-3 TRBV11-3 TGTGCCAGCAGCTTAGGTGGGGACAGGGGAGGAGATACGCAGTATTTT CASSLGGDRGGDTQYF
NA NA TRBJ2-1 TRBV5-1 TGCGCCCTAGGGGATGAGCAGTTCTTC CALGDEQFF
NA TRBD1 TRBJ1-1 TRBV6-1 TGTGCCAGCAGTGAACTAAGGACAGGGGGGCGGTCTTTCTTT CASSELRTGGRSFF
NA TRBD2 TRBJ2-1 TRBV30 TGTGCCTGGAGGTCGGGAGGGCCCGGGTCCTACAATGAGCAGTTCTTC CAWRSGGPGSYNEQFF
NA TRBD1 TRBJ1-5 TRBV7-9 TGTGCCAGCAGCCCCGGGACAGGGAATCAGCCCCAGCATTTT CASSPGTGNQPQHF
NA NA TRBJ2-7 TRBV5-1 TGCGCCAGCGGGGATCCGGGGACCTACGAGCAGTACTTC CASGDPGTYEQYF
few TRBD2 TRBJ2-7 TRBV7-9 TGTGCCAGCAGTCCCCCCGCCCGAGCGGGGGGGCGTGAGCAGTACTTC CASSPPARAGGREQYF
once NA TRBJ1-6 TRBV5-4 TGTGCCAGCAGCTTGGCCGGGCAGGGCAATTCACCCCTCCACTTT CASSLAGQGNSPLHF
NA TRBD1 TRBJ1-1 TRBV6-5 TGTGCCAGCAGGGACAGGGAGTTCGTTAGCACTGAAGCTTTCTTT CASRDREFVSTEAFF